This is a list of T cell receptor beta chains from one sample in a study of cytomegalovirus exposure and HLA in healthy donors. Clones were sequenced by immunoSEQ multiplex PCR, and TCRdb holds only the in-frame ones, with some missing. The table includes 150,000 to 200,000 clones, 75% to 90% detected once. The sequencing input was PBMCs. These receptors all stem from a boy aged 2 to 10 in good health and CMV-seronegative. CDR3s include the opening cysteine and the closing phenylalanine or tryptophan. A D gene is named only where the DNA matches it firmly. Only part of the rows carry a size: once, few, many, or a class if the clone is expanded.

TRBJ1-1 - TRBV9 - TGTGCCAGCAGCGGACCCCCCGACAGGCCTCCGTACGCTGAAGCTTTCTTT CASSGPPDRPPYAEAFF
TRBJ1-3 TRBD1 TRBV9 - TGTGCCAGCAGCGTCCAGGGGGGTACTGGAAACACCATATATTTT CASSVQGGTGNTIYF
TRBJ2-1 - TRBV28 few TGTGCCAGCAGTTTTCCCCAACCCGTGGCGGGTCTTTTGTATGAGCAGTTCTTC CASSFPQPVAGLLYEQFF
TRBJ1-6 TRBD1 TRBV19 - TGTGCCAGTATGAAATCGAGGACAGGCTGGCATTCACCCCTCCACTTT CASMKSRTGWHSPLHF
TRBJ2-7 - TRBV28 - TGTGCCAGCAGTTGGTCCCGGGACGAGCAGTACTTC CASSWSRDEQYF
TRBJ1-1 - TRBV5-4 - TGTGCCAGCAGCTCTCCCGGTCGTGAAACTTTCTTT CASSSPGRETFF
TRBJ2-7 - TRBV6-1 - TGTGCCAGCAGTGGTCGCGGGACCTACGAGCAGTACTTC CASSGRGTYEQYF
TRBJ1-3 - TRBV30 - TGTGCCTGGACCGCGGCAGTCTCTGGAAACACCATATATTTT CAWTAAVSGNTIYF
TRBJ1-5 - TRBV6-1 - TGTGCCAGCAGTGAGGGCAGCTGGCAGCCCCAGCATTTT CASSEGSWQPQHF
TRBJ1-6 - TRBV11-2 - TGTGCCAGCAGCGTCGACATAGGACCCCTCCACTTT CASSVDIGPLHF
TRBJ2-2 TRBD2 TRBV25-1 - TGTGCCAGCAGTGAATTCCCCTTGCCTAGCGGGAGAGCCGGGGAGCTGTTTTTT CASSEFPLPSGRAGELFF
TRBJ1-6 - TRBV27 - TGTGCCACCCGTGGCCAGGGTGCCGCCAGTTCACCCCTCCACTTT CATRGQGAASSPLHF
TRBJ2-7 - TRBV7-8 - TGTGCCAGCAGCTTAGGGACTGCCTACGAGCAGTACTTC CASSLGTAYEQYF
TRBJ2-3 TRBD1 TRBV5-4 once TGTGCCAGCAGCCTCGGGACAGGGGGGCACACAGATACGCAGTATTTT CASSLGTGGHTDTQYF
TRBJ1-1 - TRBV5-1 - TGCGCCAGCAGCTATACAGGTAAAGGGAACACTGAAGCTTTCTTT CASSYTGKGNTEAFF
TRBJ1-2 TRBD1 TRBV6-5 few TGTGCCAGCAGTTCATTCGGACAGGACGCGGGCTACACCTTC CASSSFGQDAGYTF
TRBJ2-7 - TRBV6-5 few TGTGCCAGCAGCCTCACAGGTTACGAGCAGTACTTC CASSLTGYEQYF
TRBJ2-1 TRBD1 TRBV9 - TGTGCCAGCAGCGTAGCGGGACAGGGATACAATGAGCAGTTCTTC CASSVAGQGYNEQFF
TRBJ2-5 - TRBV7-2 - TGTGCCAGCAGCCTACCAGGGTTGGAGACCCAGTACTTC CASSLPGLETQYF
TRBJ2-7 TRBD2 TRBV27 - TGTGCCAGCAGTTTCTATGGGACTAGCGGGAGGTCATCCTACGAGCAGTACTTC CASSFYGTSGRSSYEQYF
TRBJ2-1 - TRBV9 - TGTGCCAGCAGCGTAATAGGAGGGCCGGGTAATGAGCAGTTCTTC CASSVIGGPGNEQFF
TRBJ2-2 - TRBV28 - TGTGCCAGCAGTTTACTCGGGCAGGGTGCTACGGAGCTGTTTTTT CASSLLGQGATELFF
TRBJ1-2 - TRBV19 - TGTGCCAGTAGTATAAGATCGCAGGGTGGCTACACCTTC CASSIRSQGGYTF
TRBJ2-5 TRBD2 TRBV30 - TGTGCCTGGAGGAGGCTAGCGGGAGTCCCCCAGTACTTC CAWRRLAGVPQYF
TRBJ1-6 - TRBV7-9 once TGTGCCAGCAGCGCACAGGGAGCTCTTTCACCCCTCCACTTT CASSAQGALSPLHF
TRBJ2-3 - TRBV6-5 - TGTGCCAGCACAGAGGACACCACAGATACGCAGTATTTT CASTEDTTDTQYF
TRBJ2-1 TRBD2 TRBV7-9 - TGTGCCAGCAGTTTAAAGCGGGAGGTCTACAATGAGCAGTTCTTC CASSLKREVYNEQFF
TRBJ2-5 - TRBV6-5 - TGTGCCAGCGGGGGGGGCAGCCAAGAGACCCAGTACTTC CASGGGSQETQYF
TRBJ1-1 TRBD1 TRBV5-1 - TGCGCCAGCAGCTCGGGACAGGGCCAGAACACTGAAGCTTTCTTT CASSSGQGQNTEAFF
TRBJ1-5 - TRBV5-1 - TGCGCCAGCAGCTTTCTCGGGGGGAATCAGCCCCAGCATTTT CASSFLGGNQPQHF
TRBJ2-3 - TRBV7-8 - TGTGCCAGCATCCCGCCATACAGGGCAGATACGCAGTATTTT CASIPPYRADTQYF
TRBJ2-1 TRBD2 TRBV9 - TGTGCCAGCAGTCCTCGGGCTAGCGGGAGAGGAGGTGAGCAGTTCTTC CASSPRASGRGGEQFF
TRBJ2-7 TRBD2 TRBV5-1 - TGCGCCAGCAGCTCGGGCGGGGGCTACGAGCAGTACTTC CASSSGGGYEQYF
TRBJ2-2 TRBD1 TRBV18 - TGTGCCAGCTCACCACCAGGGGGCGCGAACACCGGGGAGCTGTTTTTT CASSPPGGANTGELFF
TRBJ2-3 - TRBV9 - TGTGCCAGCAGCGTTGGGAGGCCGAGCACAGATACGCAGTATTTT CASSVGRPSTDTQYF
TRBJ2-2 - TRBV19 - TGTGCCAGTAGTATAAGGGAGACCGGGGAGCTGTTTTTT CASSIRETGELFF
TRBJ2-2 - TRBV2 - TGTGCCGTCCTCGGTGTCACCGGGGAGCTGTTTTTT CAVLGVTGELFF
TRBJ1-6 TRBD1 TRBV27 - TGTGCCAGCAGTTTGCCGACAGGGGGTTACACCTATAATTCACCCCTCCACTTT CASSLPTGGYTYNSPLHF
TRBJ2-1 - TRBV21-1 - TGTGCCAGCAGCAACCCCAGGGGGCGCCATGAGCAGTTCTTC CASSNPRGRHEQFF
TRBJ1-1 - TRBV27 - TGTGCCAGCAGTCCCCGAAGGGGATTGAACACTGAAGCTTTCTTT CASSPRRGLNTEAFF